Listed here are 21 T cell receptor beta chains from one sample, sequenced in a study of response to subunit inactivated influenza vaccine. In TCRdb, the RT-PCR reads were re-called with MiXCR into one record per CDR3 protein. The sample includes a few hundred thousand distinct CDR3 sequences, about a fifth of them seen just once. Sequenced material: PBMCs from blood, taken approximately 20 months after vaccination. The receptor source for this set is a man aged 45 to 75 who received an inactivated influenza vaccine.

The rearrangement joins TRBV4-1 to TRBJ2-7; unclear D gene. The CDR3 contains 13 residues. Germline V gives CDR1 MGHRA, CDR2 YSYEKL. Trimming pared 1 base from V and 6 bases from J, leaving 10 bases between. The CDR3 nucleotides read TGCGCCAGCAGCCAAGGTCGAGTTACCGAGCAGTACTTC. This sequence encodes CASSQGRVTEQYF.

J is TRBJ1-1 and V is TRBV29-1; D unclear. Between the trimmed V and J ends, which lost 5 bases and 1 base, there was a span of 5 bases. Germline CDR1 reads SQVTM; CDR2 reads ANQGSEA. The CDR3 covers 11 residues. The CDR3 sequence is CSVSKNTEAFF. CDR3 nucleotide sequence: TGCAGCGTTTCAAAGAACACTGAAGCTTTCTTT.

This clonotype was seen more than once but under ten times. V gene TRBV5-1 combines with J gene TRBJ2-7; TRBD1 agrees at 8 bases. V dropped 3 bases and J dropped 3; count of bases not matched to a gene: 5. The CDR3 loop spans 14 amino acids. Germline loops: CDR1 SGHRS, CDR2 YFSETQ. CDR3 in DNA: TGCGCCAGCAGCTCCCCGGGACAGGACTACGAGCAGTACTTC. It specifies CASSSPGQDYEQYF.

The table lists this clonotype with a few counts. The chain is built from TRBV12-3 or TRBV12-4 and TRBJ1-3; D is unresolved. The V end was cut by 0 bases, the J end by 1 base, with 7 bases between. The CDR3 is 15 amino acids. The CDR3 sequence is CASSLALKSGNTIYF. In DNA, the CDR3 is TGTGCCAGCAGTTTAGCGCTTAAGTCTGGAAACACCATATATTTT.

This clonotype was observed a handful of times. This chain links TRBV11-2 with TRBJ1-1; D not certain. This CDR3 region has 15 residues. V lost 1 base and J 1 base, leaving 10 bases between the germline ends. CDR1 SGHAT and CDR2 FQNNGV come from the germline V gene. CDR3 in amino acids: CASSLGDWENTEAFF. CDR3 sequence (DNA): TGTGCCAGCAGCTTAGGGGATTGGGAGAACACTGAAGCTTTCTTT.

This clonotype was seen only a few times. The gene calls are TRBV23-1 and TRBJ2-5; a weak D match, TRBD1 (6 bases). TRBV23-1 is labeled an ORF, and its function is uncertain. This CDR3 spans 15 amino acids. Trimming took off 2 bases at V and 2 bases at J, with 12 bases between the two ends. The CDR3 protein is CASSQRHRAQETQYF. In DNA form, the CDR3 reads TGCGCCAGCAGTCAAAGGCACAGGGCACAAGAGACCCAGTACTTC.

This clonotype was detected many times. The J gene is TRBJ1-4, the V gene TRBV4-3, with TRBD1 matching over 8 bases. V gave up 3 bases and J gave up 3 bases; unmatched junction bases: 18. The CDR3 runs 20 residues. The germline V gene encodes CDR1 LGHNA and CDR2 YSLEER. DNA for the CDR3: TGCGCCAGCAGCCAGGGTTACCGACCGACAGGGGCGAGACCTAATGAAAAACTGTTTTTT. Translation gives CASSQGYRPTGARPNEKLFF.

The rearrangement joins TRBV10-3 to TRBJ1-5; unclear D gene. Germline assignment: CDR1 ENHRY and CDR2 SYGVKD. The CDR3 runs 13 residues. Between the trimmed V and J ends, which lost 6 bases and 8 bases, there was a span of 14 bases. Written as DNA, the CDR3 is TGTGCCATCAGGCCCGGACTAGGAGAGCCCCAGCATTTT. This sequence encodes CAIRPGLGEPQHF.

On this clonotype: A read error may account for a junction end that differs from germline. Written as DNA, the CDR3 is TGTGCCAGCAGCTTTGGTAGAGGATACTATGTCTACACCTTC. Translating it yields CASSFGRGYYVYTF. This chain uses TRBV5-6 with TRBJ1-2; no clear D gene. Germline V gene sequence: CDR1 SGHDT, CDR2 YYEEEE. CDR3 length equals 14 residues.

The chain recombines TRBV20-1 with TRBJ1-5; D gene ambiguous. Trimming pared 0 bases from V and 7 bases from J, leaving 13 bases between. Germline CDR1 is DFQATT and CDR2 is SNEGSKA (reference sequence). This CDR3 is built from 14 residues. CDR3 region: CSAREFSEHQPQHF. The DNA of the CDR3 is TGCAGTGCTAGAGAGTTTTCGGAGCACCAGCCCCAGCATTTT.

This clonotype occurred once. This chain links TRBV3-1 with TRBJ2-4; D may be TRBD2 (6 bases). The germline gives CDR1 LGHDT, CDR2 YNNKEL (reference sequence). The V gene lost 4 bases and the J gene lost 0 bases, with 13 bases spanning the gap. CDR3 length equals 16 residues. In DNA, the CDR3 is TGTGCCAGCAGCCCCCAGACGGGACTAGCCAAAAACATTCAGTACTTC. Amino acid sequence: CASSPQTGLAKNIQYF.

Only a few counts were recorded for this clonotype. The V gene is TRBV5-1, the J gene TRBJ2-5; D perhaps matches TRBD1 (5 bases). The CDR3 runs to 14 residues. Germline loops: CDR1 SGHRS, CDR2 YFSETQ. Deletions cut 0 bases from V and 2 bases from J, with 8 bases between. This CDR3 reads CASSLGGKQETQYF. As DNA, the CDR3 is TGCGCCAGCAGCTTGGGGGGCAAGCAAGAGACCCAGTACTTC.

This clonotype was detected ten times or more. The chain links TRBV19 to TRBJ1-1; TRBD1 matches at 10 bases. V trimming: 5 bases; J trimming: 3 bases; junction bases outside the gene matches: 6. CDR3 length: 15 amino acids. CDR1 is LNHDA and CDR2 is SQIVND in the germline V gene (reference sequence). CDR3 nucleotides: TGTGCCAGTAGTCCCGGGACAGGGGTGCACACTGAAGCTTTCTTT. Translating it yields CASSPGTGVHTEAFF.

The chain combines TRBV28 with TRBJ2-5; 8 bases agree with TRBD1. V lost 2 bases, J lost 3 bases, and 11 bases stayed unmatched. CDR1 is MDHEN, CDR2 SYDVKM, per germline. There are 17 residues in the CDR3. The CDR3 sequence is CASSLSFGQGIKETQYF. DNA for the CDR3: TGTGCCAGCAGTTTAAGTTTCGGACAGGGCATCAAAGAGACCCAGTACTTC.

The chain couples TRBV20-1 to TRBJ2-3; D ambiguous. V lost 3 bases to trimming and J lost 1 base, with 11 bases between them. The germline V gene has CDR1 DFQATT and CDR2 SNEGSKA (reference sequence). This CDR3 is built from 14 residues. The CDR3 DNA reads TGCAGTGCTAGTAGCTCCGGACGCACAGATACGCAGTATTTT. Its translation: CSASSSGRTDTQYF.

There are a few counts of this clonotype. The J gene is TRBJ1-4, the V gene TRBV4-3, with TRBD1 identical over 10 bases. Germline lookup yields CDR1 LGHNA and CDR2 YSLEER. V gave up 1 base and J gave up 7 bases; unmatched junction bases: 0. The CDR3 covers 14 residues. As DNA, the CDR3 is TGCGCCAGCAGCCAAGGACAGGGGGCTGAAAAACTGTTTTTT. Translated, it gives CASSQGQGAEKLFF.

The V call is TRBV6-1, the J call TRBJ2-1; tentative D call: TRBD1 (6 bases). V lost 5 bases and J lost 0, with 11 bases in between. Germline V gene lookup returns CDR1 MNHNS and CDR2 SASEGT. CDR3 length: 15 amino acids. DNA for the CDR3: TGTGCCAGCAGTACAGGGACACCCTCCTACAATGAGCAGTTCTTC. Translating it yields CASSTGTPSYNEQFF.

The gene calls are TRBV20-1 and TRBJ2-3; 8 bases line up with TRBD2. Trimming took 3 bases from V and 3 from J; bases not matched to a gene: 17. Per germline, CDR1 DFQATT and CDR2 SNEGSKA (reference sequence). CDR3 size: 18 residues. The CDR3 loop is CSASSSLAGLTLTDTQYF. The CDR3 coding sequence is TGCAGTGCTAGTAGTTCCCTAGCGGGCCTCACCTTGACAGATACGCAGTATTTT.

The CDR3 DNA is TGTGCCAGCAGCCAAGAAGAGGGAAGGCAGTTCTTC. Its translation: CASSQEEGRQFF. The genes are TRBV3-1 and TRBJ2-1; possible D gene TRBD2, 5 bases. Germline V gives CDR1 LGHDT, CDR2 YNNKEL (reference sequence). Trimming left V 0 bases short and J 12 bases short, with 9 bases between. The CDR3 sequence is 12 residues long.

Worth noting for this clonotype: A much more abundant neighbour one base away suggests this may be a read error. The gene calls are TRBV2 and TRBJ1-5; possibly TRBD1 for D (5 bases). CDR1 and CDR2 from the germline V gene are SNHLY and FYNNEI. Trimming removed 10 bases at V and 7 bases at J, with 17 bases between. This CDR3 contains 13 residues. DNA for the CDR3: TGTGCCAACACCAAGAGGGGCGCGCAGCCCCAGCATTTT. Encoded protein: CANTKRGAQPQHF.

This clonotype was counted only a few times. Here the CDR3 reads CASSSRLAGSLYEQFF. DNA of the CDR3: TGTGCCAGCAGTTCCAGACTAGCGGGGTCACTCTATGAGCAGTTCTTC. The gene calls are TRBV27 and TRBJ2-1, with TRBD2 matching 11 bases. CDR3 size: 16 residues. Germline V gives CDR1 MNHEY, CDR2 SMNVEV (reference sequence). Trimming at V came to 4 bases and at J to 8 bases, leaving 10 bases not matched to a gene.